This T cell receptor (beta chain) originates from a study of identifying expanded T cells in peripheral blood. Data came from immunoSEQ multiplex PCR; TCRdb stores just in-frame clones and leaves some out. The profile shows some 100,000 clones, 80% to 90% of them singletons. General study findings and limits: Around 1.2 clones differed between technical replicates, versus approximately 17 and 20 over time.

To note about this clone: Antigen specificity is unknown.

Sequenced material: blood. The TCR was taken from a person aged 18-70 years in good health.

The CDR3 here is CASSQERRAWQPQHF. The DNA of the CDR3 is TGTGCCAGCAGCCAAGAGCGCCGGGCATGGCAGCCCCAGCATTTT. This sequence joins TRBV4-2 and TRBJ1-5; D not certain. Germline CDR1 reads LGHNA; CDR2 reads YNFKEQ. This CDR3 has 15 amino acids. The V and J ends lost 0 bases and 7 bases respectively, with 13 bases between them.